This T cell receptor beta chain was identified during a study of blood T cell repertoires in COVID-19. Study details: Collection of acute and convalescent COVID-19 samples took place in the United States, Italy and Spain. In each case, the material was cDNA or gDNA derived from T cells, B-cell-depleted T cells, or PBMCs.

In the authors' workflow: Counts of nucleated cells, estimated from reference gene primer amplification, were obtained. Libraries were prepared by immunoSEQ multiplex PCR; TCRdb keeps only in-frame clonotypes and omits some of them. V, J and clone size are taken as reported in that table, and D and trimming were inferred from the DNA itself. The sample records approximately 190,000 clones, under 85% being singletons. The receptor was isolated from a woman aged 40-49 years with acute or convalescent COVID-19. The sequencing input was peripheral blood.

CDR3 residues: CASSSTGSGEKLFF. The CDR3 nucleotides read TGTGCCAGCAGTTCGACAGGGTCCGGCGAAAAACTGTTTTTT. V is TRBV28 and J is TRBJ1-4, with 7 bases identical to TRBD1. The ends lost 4 bases at V and 8 bases at J; junction bases unmatched: 7. Germline loops: CDR1 MDHEN, CDR2 SYDVKM. The CDR3 is 14 amino acids.